The TCR beta chain described here comes from a study of T cell responses to AZD1222 COVID-19 vaccine (dated by TCRdb to the early 2020s). With regard to the full study: TCR sequencing covered 230 or so trial participants: approximately 200 given two doses of AZD1222 and 26 given two doses of MenACWY control vaccine. Trial participants were enrolled by age into subgroups of 18-55, 56-69 and 70-plus years, and around 140, 26 and 57 TCR-sequenced participants, respectively, were included in these subgroups. What the research found in general, with its limitations: The 56-69-year group was small, and its depth increase did not reach significance, likely because of low power. Because no day 14 peak-response samples were available, the repertoires could be characterized only after the peak T cell response. Most participants were white British and females outnumbered males, and the authors suggested that clonal diversity may have been underestimated. Conclusions about previously exposed vaccinees were limited because only six AZD1222 recipients were SARS-CoV-2 seropositive at baseline. Reportedly, close to half of the unique spike-specific TCRs recognized epitopes lying outside the regions that are mutated in the B.1.351 and B.1.1.7 variants. A significant rise in spike-specific TCR breadth and depth was observed after two AZD1222 doses relative to day 0 and relative to MenACWY recipients. Vaccine-associated CD4 TCRs spanned the whole spike protein, with dominant responses in regions 160-218 and 743-854.

CDR1 and CDR2 (SGHTA, FQGTGA) derive from the germline V gene. The CDR3 goes from the cysteine to the phenylalanine over 15 residues. The kept DNA is CDR3 alone, 45 bases in frame from the first base. Cut back by 2 bases and 6 bases, the V and J ends lie 14 bases apart. The CDR3 regions of human TCRbeta chains were analyzed by immunosequencing. For the original study's pipeline: Repertoire TCRs were matched against a reference library of SARS-CoV-2-specific TCRs generated with the MIRA antigen-specificity platform. Breadth meant the fraction of unique TCRs that were SARS-CoV-2-associated, whereas depth meant the fraction of total T cells that were SARS-CoV-2-associated. Using the MIRA data, each spike-specific TCR was assigned both to the spike region to which the TCR was reactive and to a CD4 or CD8 class. Log10-transformed breadth and depth values were compared by one-way ANOVA with Sidak's multiple comparisons tests. TCRdb took over this immuneACCESS table, retaining in-frame rearrangements with V and J assigned. Such tables are incomplete; in checked studies, under half of the missing clones stem from an unresolved V gene, and the remainder is unexplained. The V and J calls and clone size were taken over from that table, and D and trimming were inferred from the DNA. In this sample the table shows 150,000 to 200,000 clones, approximately 87% of which occur a single time. The ten largest clones take up around 4.5% of the sample.

On this clone: Which antigen it targets is not known. No much larger clonotype is one base removed from it; base qualities were not supplied.

According to the study, the label for this sample's time point signals: about 28 days (+/-7) after the second vaccine dose. AZD1222 recipients given second doses at about 4 weeks or at about 12 weeks were pooled, since spike-specific TCR depth and breadth were not found to differ between the two schedules. Vaccinee samples came from UK trials COV001 and COV002, including a single-blind randomized controlled phase 2/3 trial of AZD1222 (ChAdOx1 nCoV-19) in healthy adults. For TCRbeta chain sequencing, PBMC samples from trial participants were taken at day 0 and at day 28 after the second dose. The receptor chain draws on TRBV7-3 and TRBJ2-1, and possibly TRBD1, on 6 matching bases. This clonotype originated in an adult who received the AZD1222 COVID-19 vaccine. The specimen was peripheral blood, collected 28 days after the second AZD1222 dose. CDR3 region: CASSLRDRQANEQFF. At the DNA level, the sequence is TGTGCCAGCAGCTTACGGGATCGACAGGCCAATGAGCAGTTCTTC.